The entry below gives a single T cell receptor beta chain sequence along with its context. The target antigen is unknown. The data originate from a study of T cells after yellow fever vaccination. Study-level results: Booster sampling recovered most clones from primary vaccination (nearly 98% CD4, around 88% CD8).

The CDR3 is made up of 12 amino acids. V was trimmed by 5 bases and J by 6 bases, leaving 10 bases between them. In germline, CDR1 is LNHDA, CDR2 SQIVND (reference sequence). They built TCR cDNA with 5'RACE template switching, a step that put in a universal primer site and UMIs. Each CDR3 protein gets one entry after TCRdb re-called the 5' RACE reads with MiXCR. The sample consists of hundreds of thousands of distinct CDR3 sequences, approximately 12% of them appearing once. This material consisted of CD4+ T cells sorted from PBMCs, taken 15 days after the yellow fever booster vaccination. The TCR originated in a man between 18 and 35 years old who received the YFV17D yellow fever vaccine. This rearrangement joins TRBV19 to TRBJ1-1; no clear D gene. The CDR3 nucleotides are TGTGCCAGTAGTGGGTTAGGCTCTGAAGCTTTCTTT. Amino acids: CASSGLGSEAFF.